The 3 T cell receptor beta chains below come from one sample, sequenced in a study of radiotherapy plus CTLA-4 blockade in lung cancer. The table came from immunoSEQ multiplex PCR; TCRdb's copy has only in-frame clones and leaves some out. The table lists over 85,000 clones, approximately 75% of them singletons. The sequencing here drew on peripheral blood, taken from a patient treated with radiotherapy plus ipilimumab. These receptors all stem from a human donor with non-small cell lung cancer who had a partial response to radiotherapy plus ipilimumab. Some clones in this sample may be carry-over from other donors' samples.

This clone was detected ten times or more. This chain connects TRBV28 to TRBJ2-2, with 15 bases aligning to TRBD2. CDR1 MDHEN and CDR2 SYDVKM come from the germline V gene. The CDR3 runs to 17 residues. J was trimmed by 7 bases and V by 4 bases; bases with no gene match: 7. CDR3 in amino acids: CASSSPGTSGRNGELFF. For the CDR3, the DNA is TGTGCCAGCAGTTCACCAGGGACTAGCGGGAGGAACGGGGAGCTGTTTTTT.

The chain links TRBV5-6 to TRBJ1-1, with D tentatively TRBD1 (6 bases). The germline V gene has CDR1 SGHDT and CDR2 YYEEEE. The length of the CDR3 is 19 residues. V gave up 2 bases and J gave up 4 bases, with 27 bases separating them. The CDR3 bases are TGTGCCAGCAGCTTATCTGGGATTAGGGGGGGTCCGATGTTCACTGAAGCTTTCTTT. Translating it yields CASSLSGIRGGPMFTEAFF. Drawing the rest from reference TRBV5-6 and TRBJ1-1, the complete variable domain is DAGVTQSPTHLIKTRGQQVTLRCSPKSGHDTVSWYQQALGQGPQFIFQYYEEEERQRGNFPDRFSGHQFPNYSSELNVNALLLGDSALYLCASSLSGIRGGPMFTEAFFGQGTRLTVV.

The gene calls are TRBV6-4 and TRBJ1-1, with D tentatively TRBD1 (6 bases). Trimming took 9 bases from V and 4 from J, leaving 9 bases between them. The CDR3 loop spans 11 amino acids. Germline V gene sequence: CDR1 MRHNA, CDR2 SNTAGT. In DNA form, the CDR3 reads TGTGCCAGGGAAGGGGGCACTGAAGCTTTCTTT. It yields the protein CAREGGTEAFF.